This T cell receptor (beta chain) stems from a study of blood T cell repertoires in COVID-19. Study-level background: Samples taken during acute and convalescent COVID-19 were collected in the United States, Italy and Spain.

The data were produced by immunoSEQ multiplex PCR, yet TCRdb's version contains in-frame clones alone and is incomplete. The sample shows about 280,000 clones, roughly 85% of them seen only once. This clone was picked up a small number of times. Individuals aged 18 to 89 years were recruited from 20 to 25 US areas. Participant reports of clinical history set cohort assignment. Contact with a PCR-confirmed or clinician-diagnosed COVID-19 case occurred within 2 weeks of entry. This clonotype was sampled from a middle-aged man who had been exposed to COVID-19. The sample taken for sequencing was PBMCs or T cells enriched from blood (not recorded which).

CDR3 protein: CASSPTRESEKLFF. The CDR3 nucleotides are TGTGCCAGCAGCCCCACTCGCGAGTCTGAAAAACTGTTTTTT. The chain has TRBV9 and TRBJ1-4; unclear D gene. From germline, CDR1 is SGDLS and CDR2 YYNGEE. The CDR3 is 14 residues long. With 4 bases removed from V and 7 bases from J, the gap between germline ends came to 14 bases.